This TCR beta chain was observed in a study of OX40 agonist ivuxolimab in advanced cancers. The overall study: Three patients, one with hepatocellular carcinoma and two with cutaneous melanoma, achieved partial responses.

The V and J ends lost 5 bases and 10 bases respectively, with 14 bases between them. Per germline, CDR1 SGHVS and CDR2 FQNEAQ. CDR3 length: 12 residues. Points from the study as a whole: Dose levels from 0.1 to 3.0 mg/kg saw CD4+ and CD8+ blood T cells expand clonally by week 6. Expanded clones tended on average to be more numerous among CD8+ T cells than CD4+.

A word on this clone: Its antigen is undetermined.

Sequenced by immunoSEQ multiplex PCR; TCRdb stores in-frame clones only, minus some. The sample contains tens of thousands of clones, about nine tenths of which appear only once. Here the sequenced sample was CD4+ or CD8+ T cells sorted from blood, taken in a trial of the OX40 agonist ivuxolimab. The chain employs TRBV7-8 and TRBJ1-1; no clear D gene. The sequence was obtained from an adult with an advanced solid tumor such as melanoma, head and neck, liver or kidney cancer. CDR3 sequence reads: CASSQDVAAAFF. DNA of the CDR3: TGTGCCAGCAGCCAAGACGTGGCGGCAGCTTTCTTT.